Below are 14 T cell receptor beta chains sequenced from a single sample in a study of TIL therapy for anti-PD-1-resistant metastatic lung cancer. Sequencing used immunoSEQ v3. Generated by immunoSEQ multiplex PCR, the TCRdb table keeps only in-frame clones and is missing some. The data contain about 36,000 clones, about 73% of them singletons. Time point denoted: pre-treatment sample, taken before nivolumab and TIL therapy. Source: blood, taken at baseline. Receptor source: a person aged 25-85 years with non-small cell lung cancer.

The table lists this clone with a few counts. CDR3 coding DNA: TGTGCCAGCAGCTTAGGTCAGGGGGCGAATTCACCCCTCCACTTT. Its translation is CASSLGQGANSPLHF. The genes are TRBV7-2 and TRBJ1-6; TRBD1 matches 8 bases. Trimming cost V 1 base and J 7 bases; bases outside gene matches: 3. This CDR3 is 15 amino acids long. Germline values: CDR1 SGHTA, CDR2 FQGNSA.

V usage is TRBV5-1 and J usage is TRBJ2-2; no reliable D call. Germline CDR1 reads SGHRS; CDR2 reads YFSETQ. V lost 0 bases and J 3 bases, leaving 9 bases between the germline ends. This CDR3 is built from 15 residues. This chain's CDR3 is CASSLGRLDTGELFF. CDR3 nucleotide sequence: TGCGCCAGCAGCTTGGGTAGGCTCGACACCGGGGAGCTGTTTTTT. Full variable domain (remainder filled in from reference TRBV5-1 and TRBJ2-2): KAGVTQTPRYLIKTRGQQVTLSCSPISGHRSVSWYQQTPGQGLQFLFEYFSETQRNKGNFPGRFSGRQFSNSRSEMNVSTLELGDSALYLCASSLGRLDTGELFFGEGSRLTVL.

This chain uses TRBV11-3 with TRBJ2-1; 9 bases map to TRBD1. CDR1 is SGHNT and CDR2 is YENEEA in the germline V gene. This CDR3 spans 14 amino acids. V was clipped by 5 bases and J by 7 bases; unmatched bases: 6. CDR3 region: CASSKWDRENEQFF. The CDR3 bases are TGTGCCAGCAGCAAATGGGACAGGGAAAATGAGCAGTTCTTC.

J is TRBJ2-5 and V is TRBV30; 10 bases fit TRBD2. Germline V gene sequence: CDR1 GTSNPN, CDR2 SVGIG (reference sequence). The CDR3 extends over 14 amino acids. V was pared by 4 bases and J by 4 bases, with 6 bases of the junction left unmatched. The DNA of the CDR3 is TGTGCCTGGACTAGCGGGAGTTTGGGAGAGACCCAGTACTTC. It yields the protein CAWTSGSLGETQYF.

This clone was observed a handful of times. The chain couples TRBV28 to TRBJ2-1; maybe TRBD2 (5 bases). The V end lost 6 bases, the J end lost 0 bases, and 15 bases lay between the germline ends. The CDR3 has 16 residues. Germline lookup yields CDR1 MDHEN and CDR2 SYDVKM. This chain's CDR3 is CASSPVGSGSYNEQFF. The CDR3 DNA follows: TGTGCCAGCAGCCCTGTGGGAAGCGGCTCCTACAATGAGCAGTTCTTC.

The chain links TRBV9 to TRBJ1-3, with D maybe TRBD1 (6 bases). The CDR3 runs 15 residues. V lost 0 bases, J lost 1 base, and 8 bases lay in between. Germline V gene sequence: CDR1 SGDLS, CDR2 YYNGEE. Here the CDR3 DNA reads TGTGCCAGCAGCGTAGAGGGGGATTCTGGAAACACCATATATTTT. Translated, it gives CASSVEGDSGNTIYF.

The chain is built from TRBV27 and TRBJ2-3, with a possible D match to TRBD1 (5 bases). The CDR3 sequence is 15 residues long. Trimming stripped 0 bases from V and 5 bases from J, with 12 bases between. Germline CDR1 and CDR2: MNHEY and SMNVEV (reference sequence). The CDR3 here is CASSLSRQILDTQYF. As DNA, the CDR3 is TGTGCCAGCAGTTTATCGCGACAGATACTAGATACGCAGTATTTT.

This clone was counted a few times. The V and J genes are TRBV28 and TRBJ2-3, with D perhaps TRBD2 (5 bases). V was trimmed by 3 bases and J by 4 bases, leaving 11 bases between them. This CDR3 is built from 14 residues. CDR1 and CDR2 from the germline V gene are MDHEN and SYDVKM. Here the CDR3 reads CASSFAGSADTQYF. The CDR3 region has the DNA TGTGCCAGCAGTTTTGCGGGTTCTGCAGATACGCAGTATTTT.

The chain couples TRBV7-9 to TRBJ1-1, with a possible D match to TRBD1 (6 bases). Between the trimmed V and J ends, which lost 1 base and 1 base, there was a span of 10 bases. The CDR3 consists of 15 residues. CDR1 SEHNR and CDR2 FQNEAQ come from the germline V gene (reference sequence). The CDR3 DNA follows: TGTGCCAGCAGCTTAGACTGGGGGGCGAACACTGAAGCTTTCTTT. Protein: CASSLDWGANTEAFF. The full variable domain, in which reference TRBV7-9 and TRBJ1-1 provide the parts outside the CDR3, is DTGVSQNPRHKITKRGQNVTFRCDPISEHNRLYWYRQTLGQGPEFLTYFQNEAQLEKSRLLSDRFSAERPKGSFSTLEIQRTEQGDSAMYLCASSLDWGANTEAFFGQGTRLTVV.

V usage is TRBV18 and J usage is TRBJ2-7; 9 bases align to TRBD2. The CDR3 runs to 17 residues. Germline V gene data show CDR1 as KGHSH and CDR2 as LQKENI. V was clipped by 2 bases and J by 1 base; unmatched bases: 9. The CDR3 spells CASSPGTSGFSSYEQYF. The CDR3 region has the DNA TGTGCCAGCTCACCAGGAACTAGCGGGTTCTCTTCCTACGAGCAGTACTTC.

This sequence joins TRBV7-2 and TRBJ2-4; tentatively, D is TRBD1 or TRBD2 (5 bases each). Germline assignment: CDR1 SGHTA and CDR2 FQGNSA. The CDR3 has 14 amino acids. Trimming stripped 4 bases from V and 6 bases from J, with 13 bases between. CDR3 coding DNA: TGTGCCAGCAGCTCGTCCGGGACGCCAAACATTCAGTACTTC. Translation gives CASSSSGTPNIQYF.

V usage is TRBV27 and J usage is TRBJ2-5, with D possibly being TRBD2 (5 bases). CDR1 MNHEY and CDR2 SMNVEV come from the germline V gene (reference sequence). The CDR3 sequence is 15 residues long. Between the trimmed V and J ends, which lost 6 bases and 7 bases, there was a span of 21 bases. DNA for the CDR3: TGTGCCAGCAGCCAAAACGCCCCGGGGTCGGGGACCCAGTACTTC. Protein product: CASSQNAPGSGTQYF.

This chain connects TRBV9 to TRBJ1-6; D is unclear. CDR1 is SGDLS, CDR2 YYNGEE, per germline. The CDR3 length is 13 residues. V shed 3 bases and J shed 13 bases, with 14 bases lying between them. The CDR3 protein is CASSETGVAPLHF. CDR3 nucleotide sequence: TGTGCCAGCAGCGAGACCGGTGTAGCGCCCCTCCACTTT.

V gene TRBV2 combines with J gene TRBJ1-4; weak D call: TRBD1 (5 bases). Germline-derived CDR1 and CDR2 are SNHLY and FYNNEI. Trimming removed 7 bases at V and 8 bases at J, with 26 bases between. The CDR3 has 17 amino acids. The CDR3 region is CASKRQRQITQGEKLFF. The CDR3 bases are TGTGCCAGCAAAAGGCAACGACAGATTACCCAGGGAGAAAAACTGTTTTTT.